The 7 T cell receptor beta chains below were found in one sample sequenced in a study of cytomegalovirus exposure and HLA in healthy donors. The method was immunoSEQ multiplex PCR; TCRdb's version includes in-frame clones alone and lacks a portion of them. The table lists 100,000 to 150,000 clones, roughly 89% of them singletons. Sequenced material: PBMCs. These receptors were taken from a woman aged 18 to 35 in good health and CMV-seronegative.

This clone was found a few times. The chain couples TRBV25-1 to TRBJ1-3; D not resolved. Trimming took off 2 bases at V and 0 bases at J, with 8 bases between the two ends. Germline CDR1 MGHDK, CDR2 SYGVNS. This CDR3 has 15 residues. The CDR3 region is CASSEGTNSGNTIYF. In DNA, the CDR3 is TGTGCCAGCAGTGAAGGCACAAACTCTGGAAACACCATATATTTT.

This chain links TRBV6-5 with TRBJ2-7; 8 bases are a match to TRBD1. The CDR3 is made up of 15 amino acids. V trimming: 5 bases; J trimming: 6 bases; junction bases outside the gene matches: 12. In germline, CDR1 is MNHEY, CDR2 SVGAGI. CDR3 nucleotides: TGTGCCAGCAGTATGCAGGGGGCGATTTTGATCGAGCAGTACTTC. Translating it yields CASSMQGAILIEQYF.

The J gene is TRBJ1-5, the V gene TRBV28; 7 nucleotides align to TRBD1. There are 17 residues in the CDR3. Germline loops: CDR1 MDHEN, CDR2 SYDVKM. With 6 bases clipped from V and 2 bases from J, the junction kept 13 bases outside the gene matches. The CDR3 sequence: CASRPVVGGAGNQPQHF. DNA of the CDR3: TGTGCCAGCAGACCCGTCGTAGGGGGCGCGGGCAATCAGCCCCAGCATTTT.

This rearrangement joins TRBV2 to TRBJ1-4, with a weak D call TRBD1 (5 bases). The germline V gene encodes CDR1 SNHLY and CDR2 FYNNEI. This CDR3 has 15 residues. With 4 bases removed from V and 4 bases from J, the gap between germline ends came to 13 bases. CDR3 amino acids: CASSVVGLLNEKLFF. DNA for the CDR3: TGTGCCAGCAGTGTTGTGGGACTGCTTAATGAAAAACTGTTTTTT.

The chain uses TRBV6-6 and TRBJ1-3, with a possible D match to TRBD1 (6 bases). Per germline, CDR1 MNHNY and CDR2 SVGAGI (reference sequence). Deletions cut 6 bases from V and 0 bases from J, with 12 bases between. This CDR3 has 15 residues. The CDR3 DNA is TGTGCCAGCAGGGACAGTTTTTACTCTGGAAACACCATATATTTT. Amino acid sequence: CASRDSFYSGNTIYF.

This chain links TRBV15 with TRBJ1-3; a possible D gene is TRBD1 (6 bases). Trimming left V 0 bases short and J 4 bases short, with 13 bases between. Germline V CDR1 and CDR2: LNHNV, YYDKDF (reference sequence). The CDR3 is 16 residues long. CDR3 bases: TGTGCCACCAGCAGAGATCCCCCGGGACAAGGAAACACCATATATTTT. Amino acids: CATSRDPPGQGNTIYF.

This chain uses TRBV5-1 with TRBJ2-1; maybe TRBD2 (5 bases). Germline CDR1 and CDR2: SGHRS and YFSETQ. The CDR3 runs 15 residues. V shed 0 bases and J shed 0 bases, with 7 bases lying between them. CDR3 bases: TGCGCCAGCAGCTTGGATGGGAGCTCCTACAATGAGCAGTTCTTC. The encoded protein is CASSLDGSSYNEQFF.